One T cell receptor beta chain is described in this entry. How the authors handled the data: Reference gene primer amplification gave estimated nucleated cell counts. Assay: immunoSEQ multiplex PCR; the TCRdb copy retains only in-frame clones and omits some. Clonal size and the V and J genes are those of that table, whereas D and trimming came from the DNA. The data hold hundreds of thousands of clones, with roughly 90% observed a single time. This sample stems from a study of blood T cell repertoires in COVID-19. Germline CDR1 is MNHEY and CDR2 is SVGAGI. The trim removed 5 bases at V and 2 bases at J, leaving 3 bases unmatched. The CDR3 extends over 15 amino acids.

The sequencing input was peripheral blood. The receptor's source is a woman aged 50 to 60 with active or convalescent COVID-19. The chain recombines TRBV6-5 with TRBJ2-3; 11 bases are a match to TRBD2. This CDR3 reads CASSPGLAVTDTQYF. The CDR3 coding sequence is TGTGCCAGCAGTCCGGGACTAGCGGTCACAGATACGCAGTATTTT.